These 8 T cell receptor beta chains originate from one sample sequenced in a study of CD8 T cells in Susac syndrome. RNA amounts of roughly 0.45 to 1 ug underwent reverse transcription with random hexamers. TCRdb used MiXCR to reprocess the immunoSEQ multiplex PCR reads, holding one entry per CDR3 protein. The sample holds around 190,000 distinct CDR3 sequences, 85% to 95% seen once. Sequencing was performed on CD4+ T cells from PBMCs. The receptors stem from a human donor with Susac syndrome.

V and J are TRBV9 and TRBJ2-3, with D perhaps matching TRBD1 (5 bases). The V end was cut by 4 bases, the J end by 2 bases, with 14 bases between. The germline CDR1 and CDR2 sequences are SGDLS and YYNGEE. This CDR3 has 15 residues. The CDR3 DNA reads as TGTGCCAGCAGCTCACAGGCCCTCTTCACAGATACGCAGTATTTT. Encoded protein: CASSSQALFTDTQYF.

CDR3 residues: CASSNRVTEAFF. The CDR3 nucleotides are TGTGCCAGCAGCAACAGGGTCACTGAAGCTTTCTTT. The rearrangement links TRBV2 to TRBJ1-1; a weak D match, TRBD1 (6 bases). V lost 6 bases and J lost 4, with 9 bases in between. The CDR3 sequence is 12 residues long. Germline CDR1 reads SNHLY; CDR2 reads FYNNEI.

This chain connects TRBV20-1 to TRBJ2-3; unclear D gene. The CDR3 spans 13 residues. V lost 0 bases and J lost 1, with 5 bases in between. The germline gives CDR1 DFQATT, CDR2 SNEGSKA (reference sequence). The DNA of the CDR3 is TGCAGTGCTAGAGATCCGGGCACAGATACGCAGTATTTT. Protein sequence: CSARDPGTDTQYF.

The V gene is TRBV15, the J gene TRBJ2-5; D is unresolved. Germline V CDR1 and CDR2: LNHNV, YYDKDF (reference sequence). The CDR3 has 14 residues. V dropped 3 bases and J dropped 4 bases, with 12 bases sitting between them. DNA of the CDR3: TGTGCCACCAGCAGCGCCCGGCCCCTAGAGACCCAGTACTTC. Translated, it gives CATSSARPLETQYF.

The J gene is TRBJ2-1, the V gene TRBV5-1, with 12 bases aligning to TRBD2. The V segment lost 0 bases and the J segment 2 bases; nucleotides outside the gene matches: 6. Germline V gene lookup returns CDR1 SGHRS and CDR2 YFSETQ. The length of the CDR3 is 18 residues. This CDR3 reads CASSLVPRTSGAYNEQFF. The CDR3 DNA reads TGCGCCAGCAGCTTGGTACCCCGGACTAGCGGGGCCTACAATGAGCAGTTCTTC. Full variable domain (remainder filled in from reference TRBV5-1 and TRBJ2-1): KAGVTQTPRYLIKTRGQQVTLSCSPISGHRSVSWYQQTPGQGLQFLFEYFSETQRNKGNFPGRFSGRQFSNSRSEMNVSTLELGDSALYLCASSLVPRTSGAYNEQFFGPGTRLTVL.

This clonotype has just one count. The chain links TRBV15 to TRBJ2-2; a possible D gene is TRBD1 (5 bases). V shed 0 bases and J shed 4 bases, with 12 bases lying between them. Germline V gene data show CDR1 as LNHNV and CDR2 as YYDKDF (reference sequence). This CDR3 contains 16 residues. CDR3 coding DNA: TGTGCCACCAGCAGAGATCCCCACAGGAGCACCGGGGAGCTGTTTTTT. Encoded protein: CATSRDPHRSTGELFF.

This clonotype was counted a single time. This CDR3 reads CASSEGLAKYYEQYF. The CDR3 DNA reads TGTGCCAGCAGTGAAGGACTAGCGAAGTACTACGAGCAGTACTTC. The chain has TRBV2 and TRBJ2-7; 8 nucleotides align to TRBD2. CDR1 is SNHLY, CDR2 FYNNEI, per germline. Trimming took 1 base from V and 3 from J; bases not matched to a gene: 5. The CDR3 is made up of 15 amino acids.

The chain has TRBV27 and TRBJ1-2; TRBD1 matches 9 bases. This CDR3 is built from 15 residues. V dropped 4 bases and J dropped 4; count of bases not matched to a gene: 7. Germline CDR1 reads MNHEY; CDR2 reads SMNVEV (reference sequence). This chain's CDR3 is CASSYTGQGIYGYTF. DNA for the CDR3: TGTGCCAGCAGTTATACGGGACAGGGCATCTATGGCTACACCTTC.